This TCR beta chain was sequenced in a study of shared clonotypes between healthy human individuals. Study outcomes and limitations: For naive CD4 cells, 5% to 6.5% of clonotypes were shared across a handful of donors.

The CDR3 sequence is 15 residues long. Germline CDR1 and CDR2: SNHLY and FYNNEI. The V end lost 1 base, the J end lost 7 bases, and 13 bases lay between the germline ends. The CD4+ fraction was divided into a CD45RA+ naive subset and a CD45RA-negative memory subset. Replicate PCRs from sorted subsets contained roughly 200 ng DNA, which is some 30,000 T cell genomes. Original processing methods: From ImmunoSEQ came sequences covering only the junction and carrying no quality scores, so filtering differed. Clones were sequenced by immunoSEQ multiplex PCR, and TCRdb holds only the in-frame ones, with some missing. V, J and clone size reflect that table, while D and trimming were determined from the DNA. This sample has some 2 million clones, with over 85% found just once. Concerning this clone itself: What it recognizes is unknown.

This chain uses TRBV2 with TRBJ1-4; D may be TRBD1 (6 bases). Sequences were obtained from naive CD4+ T cells sorted from blood. Subset noted: CD45RA+ positively selected. The source is a man younger than 35 in good health. This chain's CDR3 is CASSEEVGAGEKLFF. CDR3 bases: TGTGCCAGCAGTGAAGAGGTGGGGGCAGGTGAAAAACTGTTTTTT.